This record covers a single T cell receptor beta chain. This receptor's antigen is unknown. Base qualities were left out, and no much larger clone turns up one base away. The data are from a study of siplizumab effects on memory and regulatory T cells (dated by TCRdb to the late 2010s). About the study as a whole: The study examined how the anti-CD2 antibody siplizumab affects alloreactive T-cell subsets in allogeneic mixed lymphocyte reactions built from human PBMCs. Results and caveats for the whole study, not just this receptor: Among mappable alloreactive CD4+ clones, the Treg-derived fraction averaged about 70% with siplizumab versus around 27% in control reactions. Siplizumab significantly reduced the cumulative frequency of alloreactive sequences traceable to unstimulated CD4+ memory T cells. Greater diversity appeared to be present in unstimulated naive T cells than in memory T cells, and a substantial contribution to the alloresponse seemed to be made by naive cells. Whether proliferating Tregs from siplizumab cultures actually had suppressive function was not functionally confirmed. Because sequences below about 10^-5 frequency were poorly captured, only a minor fraction of alloreactive clones could be mapped to unstimulated subsets. A naive or memory phenotype could not be assigned to roughly 80-97% of proliferating CD4+ or CD8+ clones.

Here V drops 4 bases and J drops 5 bases, and the junction holds 7 bases not matched to any gene. Including the terminal cysteine and phenylalanine, the CDR3 comprises 13 residues. The only DNA kept is the CDR3, 39 bases in frame from the first base. Looking up the germline V gene yields CDR1 SQVTM and CDR2 ANQGSEA. TCRbeta CDR3 sequencing was performed on sorted unstimulated T cells and on proliferating T cells recovered from mixed lymphocyte reactions. Fresh whole blood from 9 to 11 HLA-typed healthy donors was used to isolate PBMCs. To map where alloreactive clones came from, CD4+ non-regulatory T cells in the unstimulated state were FACS-sorted. Library prep was done by the immunoSEQ multiplex PCR assay. Roughly 100,000 TCR templates per sample were assayed by the deep sequencing platform. Genomic DNA extracted from sorted T cells was the material used for TCRbeta CDR3 sequencing. On the authors' methods: The R programming language was used for the clonal analysis of the TCRbeta CDR3 data. Alloreactive CD4+ and CD8+ clones were defined by comparing unstimulated samples with post-reaction CFSE-low samples. By matching sequences to the repertoires of sorted unstimulated Treg and non-Treg cells, each alloreactive CD4+ clone was assigned a regulatory or non-regulatory origin. TCRdb mirrors the immuneACCESS table, restricted to in-frame sequences. Some clones are absent from its copies; in checked studies, under half trace to an unresolved V gene, and the reason for the others is unknown. The DNA was the basis for D and trimming; V, J and clone size are from that table. Present in this sample are 95,000 to 100,000 clones, 80% to 95% of which were seen just once. In total, the top ten clones hold 12% of the sample.

Input material: non-Treg CD4+ T cells sorted from blood. The cell subset or site label of this sample denotes: FACS-sorted unstimulated CD4+ non-regulatory T cells. The clonotype was recovered from a human donor in good health. This chain is built from TRBV29-1 and TRBJ2-7, and TRBD2 aligns with 8 junction nucleotides. The DNA sequence is TGCAGCGTTGCAGGGACTAGTCATAACGAGCAGTACTTC. This sequence encodes CSVAGTSHNEQYF.